This entry is about one TCR beta chain. Its antigen is undetermined. This CDR3 spans 13 amino acids. The germline CDR1 and CDR2 sequences are SEHNR and FQNEAQ (reference sequence). Deletions cut 8 bases from V and 4 bases from J, with 14 bases between. Negatively enriched CD4+ T cells were divided by CD45RA into naive and memory. These data are taken from a study of shared clonotypes between healthy human individuals. Broader study findings: The represented genetic and exposure-history diversity was limited by the small number of donors. Naive subsets typically showed greater estimated richness than memory subsets.

The deep-level immunoSEQ assay was used. Assay used: immunoSEQ multiplex PCR; TCRdb lists only in-frame clones, some missing. The repertoire has 800,000 to 1,200,000 clones, around 78% of them found once; the top ten carry roughly 0.56%. Sequences were obtained from memory CD4+ T cells from PBMCs. Subset here: CD45RA-negative fraction. V usage is TRBV7-9 and J usage is TRBJ1-2; D not certain. This clonotype originated in a man aged 18 to 29 in good health. Some clones in this sample may be carry-over from other donors' samples. CDR3 coding DNA: TGTGCCAGCGGGAGTCTGGAAATCTATGGCTACACCTTC. Translated, it gives CASGSLEIYGYTF. Looking up the rest from reference TRBV7-9 and TRBJ1-2 gives the full variable domain: DTGVSQNPRHKITKRGQNVTFRCDPISEHNRLYWYRQTLGQGPEFLTYFQNEAQLEKSRLLSDRFSAERPKGSFSTLEIQRTEQGDSAMYLCASGSLEIYGYTFGSGTRLTVV.